The clone carrying this TCR beta chain was seen ten or more times. Its antigen is unidentified. Per the germline V gene, CDR1 is SGHAT and CDR2 is FQNNGV. The CDR3 runs to 14 residues. Deletions cut 1 base from V and 9 bases from J, with 10 bases between. The sample originates from a study of Graves' ophthalmopathy and Graves' hyperthyroidism. Other autoimmune disease, uncontrolled infection, pregnancy and lactation led to exclusion. The study amplified TCR beta CDR3 regions using RNA transcripts. An opening RT-PCR round employed HTBI primers and preceded a second-round multiplex PCR. In TCRdb, the multiplex PCR reads were re-called with MiXCR into one record per CDR3 protein. Here the sample spans a few hundred thousand distinct CDR3 sequences, 15% being singletons. Study-level results: Ophthalmopathy and stable hyperthyroidism were discriminated by a 13-signature model, with about 90% sensitivity and 81.08% specificity. Forecasting of ophthalmopathy progression by the model achieved over 55% sensitivity and roughly 75% specificity.

The sequenced sample consisted of peripheral blood. The receptor's source is a woman younger than 30 with stable Graves' hyperthyroidism. This sequence joins TRBV11-2 and TRBJ1-6, with D uncertain. The CDR3: CASSLVTRPSPLHF. The CDR3 DNA reads as TGTGCCAGCAGCTTAGTGACAAGGCCTTCACCCCTCCACTTT.